The 6 T cell receptor beta chains below were found in one sample sequenced in a study of OX40 agonist ivuxolimab in advanced cancers. The data were produced by immunoSEQ multiplex PCR, yet TCRdb's version contains in-frame clones alone and is incomplete. The repertoire holds 70,000 to 80,000 clones, with around 90% as singletons. The starting material was CD4+ or CD8+ T cells sorted from blood, obtained in a trial of the OX40 agonist ivuxolimab. The source of these receptors is an adult with an advanced solid tumor such as melanoma, head and neck, liver or kidney cancer.

The rearrangement uses TRBV11-1 and TRBJ2-1; TRBD1 matches 11 bases. This CDR3 has 17 residues. Germline CDR1 SGHAT, CDR2 FQDESV (reference sequence). The V and J ends lost 5 bases and 2 bases, in that order; junction bases with no gene match: 8. CDR3 in DNA: TGTGCCAGCAGCCCTCTATGGGGACAGGGGGCCTACAATGAGCAGTTCTTC. Amino acid sequence: CASSPLWGQGAYNEQFF.

The chain uses TRBV6-6 and TRBJ2-7, with 7 nucleotides matching TRBD1. J lost 4 bases, V lost 5 bases, and 5 bases had no gene match. CDR3 length equals 13 residues. Germline V CDR1 and CDR2: MNHNY, SVGAGI (reference sequence). CDR3 region: CASSANRGYEQYF. The CDR3 DNA reads as TGTGCCAGCAGTGCAAACAGGGGTTACGAGCAGTACTTC.

This chain links TRBV11-3 with TRBJ2-7; weak D call: TRBD2 (5 bases). Trimming cost V 5 bases and J 7 bases, with 15 bases left between them. The germline V gene encodes CDR1 SGHNT and CDR2 YENEEA. This CDR3 is built from 13 residues. The CDR3: CASSPFPGVEQYF. The CDR3, as DNA: TGTGCCAGCAGCCCGTTCCCCGGGGTGGAGCAGTACTTC.

This chain links TRBV19 with TRBJ2-7; 8 nucleotides line up with TRBD1. CDR1 LNHDA and CDR2 SQIVND come from the germline V gene (reference sequence). With 6 bases clipped from V and 4 bases from J, the junction kept 5 bases outside the gene matches. The CDR3 is 13 amino acids. CDR3 amino acids: CASRGQGTYEQYF. The CDR3 region has the DNA TGTGCCAGTAGAGGACAGGGAACGTACGAGCAGTACTTC.

This rearrangement joins TRBV2 to TRBJ1-5; no reliable D call. The germline CDR1 and CDR2 sequences are SNHLY and FYNNEI. The germline V and J ends were trimmed by 5 bases and 0 bases, with 11 bases remaining between them. This CDR3 has 15 residues. Written as DNA, the CDR3 is TGTGCCAGCAGTATATCTGGAGGTAGCAATCAGCCCCAGCATTTT. This encodes CASSISGGSNQPQHF.

A note on this clone: Germline is not matched at one junction end, which may reflect a read error. The chain links TRBV28 to TRBJ2-3; 8 bases line up with TRBD1. This CDR3 is built from 15 residues. Germline V gene sequence: CDR1 MDHEN, CDR2 SYDVKM. The CDR3 sequence: CASMQTGARADTRYF. DNA of the CDR3: TGTGCCAGCATGCAGACAGGGGCGAGAGCAGATACGCGGTATTTT.